The 17 T cell receptor beta chains reported below all come from one sample, sequenced in a study of blood T cells in healthy people across ages. Together with a sample-barcoded 5' primer, a J-beta primer mix was included in a second PCR lasting about 7 to 11 cycles. One entry per CDR3 protein, called by TCRdb with MiXCR from the 5' RACE reads. There are fewer than 2,000,000 distinct CDR3 sequences in the sample; about 39% occur only once, and roughly 23% lies in the top ten. The sequenced sample consisted of blood. Receptor source: a human donor in good health.

The V and J genes are TRBV2 and TRBJ2-1, with 8 bases aligning to TRBD1. After removal of 6 bases from V and 9 bases from J, the junction contained 16 bases not matched to a gene. The CDR3 runs to 16 residues. Looked up from germline, CDR1 is SNHLY and CDR2 is FYNNEI. The CDR3 protein is CASRTGQGRSPGEQFF. CDR3 coding DNA: TGTGCCAGCAGGACCGGACAGGGTCGTTCCCCGGGTGAGCAGTTCTTC.

This clonotype showed up just once. The conserved final phenylalanine or tryptophan is absent from the CDR3, which likely points to a read error. This sequence joins TRBV29-1 and TRBJ2-4, with D hard to call. This CDR3 is 15 amino acids long. V was clipped by 2 bases and J by 0 bases, with 11 bases between them. From germline, CDR1 is SQVTM and CDR2 ANQGSEA. The CDR3 sequence: CSVEPIQLAKNIQYC. The CDR3 nucleotides are TGCAGCGTTGAACCTATTCAACTAGCCAAAAACATTCAGTACTGC.

This clonotype turned up a few times. The rearrangement joins TRBV24-1 to TRBJ2-2; D not certain. Trimming took off 4 bases at V and 4 bases at J, with 9 bases between the two ends. The CDR3 is 14 amino acids. Per germline, CDR1 KGHDR and CDR2 SFDVKD. CDR3 DNA sequence: TGTGCCACCAGTGAGATCCAGGCCACCGGGGAGCTGTTTTTT. Translated: CATSEIQATGELFF.

The CDR3 DNA reads as TGTGCCAGCAGCCACACTGCACAGGGCGACGAGCAGTACTTC. This codes for CASSHTAQGDEQYF. This rearrangement joins TRBV3-1 to TRBJ2-7; tentatively, D is TRBD1 (6 bases). V lost 3 bases to trimming and J lost 5 bases, with 14 bases between them. Germline values: CDR1 LGHDT, CDR2 YNNKEL (reference sequence). The CDR3 runs 14 residues.

The V gene is TRBV25-1, the J gene TRBJ2-1; TRBD2 matches at 11 bases. Germline V gene lookup returns CDR1 MGHDK and CDR2 SYGVNS. Trimming cost V 4 bases and J 5 bases; bases outside gene matches: 7. This CDR3 region has 16 residues. The CDR3 bases are TGTGCCAGCAGTGGGCTACTAGCGGGGGCCGACAATGAGCAGTTCTTC. Translation gives CASSGLLAGADNEQFF.

The CDR3 reads CASRSPRTSWYEQYF. CDR3 sequence (DNA): TGTGCCAGCAGATCCCCGAGGACTAGTTGGTACGAGCAGTACTTC. The chain uses TRBV28 and TRBJ2-7, with 7 bases that match TRBD2. Germline CDR1 MDHEN, CDR2 SYDVKM. The CDR3 consists of 15 residues. V lost 6 bases, J lost 4 bases, and 12 bases stayed unmatched.

The V gene is TRBV28, the J gene TRBJ2-4; D call uncertain. Per germline, CDR1 MDHEN and CDR2 SYDVKM. The CDR3 covers 15 residues. With 6 bases removed from V and 1 base from J, the gap between germline ends came to 13 bases. CDR3 nucleotide sequence: TGTGCCAGCAGCCCATGGTCGAGGGCCAAAAACATTCAGTACTTC. Translated: CASSPWSRAKNIQYF.

The J gene is TRBJ2-3, the V gene TRBV6-5, with D possibly being TRBD2 (6 bases). Trimming pared 6 bases from V and 5 bases from J, leaving 18 bases between. Germline loops: CDR1 MNHEY, CDR2 SVGAGI. The CDR3 runs to 15 residues. The CDR3 DNA is TGTGCCAGCAGCCTCGTGGGGGGTAGGGTAGATACGCAGTATTTT. Protein sequence: CASSLVGGRVDTQYF.

This clonotype showed up many times. This chain links TRBV5-1 with TRBJ2-7; D gene ambiguous. From germline, CDR1 is SGHRS and CDR2 YFSETQ. This CDR3 comprises 13 residues. The ends were cut back, 1 base at V and 1 base at J, with 6 bases in the middle. DNA of the CDR3: TGCGCCAGCAGCTTGTTAGATTCCTACGAGCAGTACTTC. This gives the protein CASSLLDSYEQYF.

The V and J genes are TRBV15 and TRBJ1-1; no firm D call. Germline lookup yields CDR1 LNHNV and CDR2 YYDKDF (reference sequence). V was shortened by 8 bases and J by 0 bases, with 10 bases between the two germline ends. The CDR3 is 13 residues long. Here the CDR3 DNA reads TGTGCCACCGGACTAATGATGAACACTGAAGCTTTCTTT. Translation: CATGLMMNTEAFF. Combining the CDR3 with reference TRBV15 and TRBJ1-1 gives the whole variable domain DAMVIQNPRYQVTQFGKPVTLSCSQTLNHNVMYWYQQKSSQAPKLLFHYYDKDFNNEADTPDNFQSRRPNTSFCFLDIRSPGLGDTAMYLCATGLMMNTEAFFGQGTRLTVV.

The CDR3 loop reads CASSPPGTSGQTYNEQFF. In DNA form, the CDR3 reads TGTGCCAGCAGCCCCCCCGGGACTAGCGGACAAACCTACAATGAGCAGTTCTTC. V is TRBV5-6 and J is TRBJ2-1; TRBD2 agrees at 11 bases. Trimming took 4 bases from V and 2 from J; bases not matched to a gene: 11. There are 18 residues in the CDR3. CDR1 and CDR2 (germline): SGHDT, YYEEEE.

The chain joins TRBV7-9 to TRBJ2-5; 8 bases are shared with TRBD2. The V gene's germline CDR1 is SEHNR and CDR2 FQNEAQ (reference sequence). Trimming cost V 6 bases and J 3 bases; bases outside gene matches: 6. CDR3 length: 14 residues. The CDR3, as DNA: TGTGCCAGCAGAACCGGGACTAGAGAAGAGACCCAGTACTTC. Its protein product is CASRTGTREETQYF.

This clonotype came up a few times. The rearrangement uses TRBV28 and TRBJ2-7; 10 positions agree with TRBD2. The germline V gene encodes CDR1 MDHEN and CDR2 SYDVKM. V trimming: 8 bases; J trimming: 2 bases; junction bases outside the gene matches: 6. The CDR3 totals 14 residues. The CDR3 region is CASRTSGATYEQYF. The DNA for the CDR3 is TGTGCCAGCCGTACTAGCGGGGCGACCTACGAGCAGTACTTC.

This clonotype was seen a few times. The chain couples TRBV24-1 to TRBJ2-1; 9 nucleotides line up with TRBD1. This CDR3 region has 15 residues. V was clipped by 4 bases and J by 5 bases; unmatched bases: 5. The germline V gene has CDR1 KGHDR and CDR2 SFDVKD. CDR3 residues: CATSEPRDRDNEQFF. DNA for the CDR3: TGTGCCACCAGTGAGCCCCGGGACAGGGACAATGAGCAGTTCTTC.

This clonotype was detected only a few times. V usage is TRBV11-1 and J usage is TRBJ2-5, with a possible D match to TRBD1 (6 bases). The CDR3 runs to 15 residues. Looked up from germline, CDR1 is SGHAT and CDR2 is FQDESV (reference sequence). V was pared by 5 bases and J by 0 bases, with 13 bases between. The CDR3 DNA is TGTGCCAGCAGCCAAGGGACAAGTTACCAAGAGACCCAGTACTTC. Amino acids: CASSQGTSYQETQYF.

This chain links TRBV12-3 or TRBV12-4 with TRBJ2-1, with a tentative D call TRBD1 (5 bases). CDR3 length equals 13 residues. Trimming pared 7 bases from V and 7 bases from J, leaving 14 bases between. The CDR3 coding sequence is TGTGCCAGCAATACCCAGGGTATTAATGAGCAGTTCTTC. Encoded protein: CASNTQGINEQFF.

A few counts support this clonotype. This chain uses TRBV20-1 with TRBJ2-7, with 10 bases aligning to TRBD1. Germline trimming cut 0 bases from V and 5 bases from J; bases unmatched to any gene: 4. Germline V gives CDR1 DFQATT, CDR2 SNEGSKA (reference sequence). The CDR3 is made up of 14 amino acids. The CDR3 loop is CSAREGTGANEQYF. CDR3 nucleotide sequence: TGCAGTGCTAGAGAGGGGACAGGGGCCAACGAGCAGTACTTC.